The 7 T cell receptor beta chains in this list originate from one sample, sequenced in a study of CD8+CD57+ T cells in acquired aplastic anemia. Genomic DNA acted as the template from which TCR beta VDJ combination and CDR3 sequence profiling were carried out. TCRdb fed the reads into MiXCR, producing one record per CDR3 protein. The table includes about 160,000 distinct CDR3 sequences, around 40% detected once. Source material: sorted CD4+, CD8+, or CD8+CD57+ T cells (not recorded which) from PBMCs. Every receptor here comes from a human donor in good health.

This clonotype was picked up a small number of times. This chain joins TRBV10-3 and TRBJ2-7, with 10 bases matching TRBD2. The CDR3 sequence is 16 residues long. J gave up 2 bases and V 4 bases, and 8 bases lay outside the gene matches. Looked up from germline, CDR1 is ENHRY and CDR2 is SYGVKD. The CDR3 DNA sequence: TGTGCCATCAGTGGGGTTAGCGGGAGGTCGACCTACGAGCAGTACTTC. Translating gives CAISGVSGRSTYEQYF.

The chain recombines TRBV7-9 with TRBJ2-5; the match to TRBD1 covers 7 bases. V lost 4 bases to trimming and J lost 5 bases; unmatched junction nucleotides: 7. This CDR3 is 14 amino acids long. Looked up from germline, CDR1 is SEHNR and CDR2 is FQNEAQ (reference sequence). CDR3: CASSSWDRAETQYF. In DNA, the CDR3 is TGTGCCAGCAGCTCCTGGGACAGAGCCGAGACCCAGTACTTC.

The CDR3 reads CASGEQGSYEQYF. CDR3 DNA sequence: TGTGCCAGCGGCGAACAGGGTTCCTACGAGCAGTACTTC. V usage is TRBV7-9 and J usage is TRBJ2-7; tentative D call: TRBD1 (6 bases). The CDR3 is 13 residues long. Deletions cut 8 bases from V and 1 base from J, with 12 bases between. Germline CDR1 is SEHNR and CDR2 is FQNEAQ (reference sequence).

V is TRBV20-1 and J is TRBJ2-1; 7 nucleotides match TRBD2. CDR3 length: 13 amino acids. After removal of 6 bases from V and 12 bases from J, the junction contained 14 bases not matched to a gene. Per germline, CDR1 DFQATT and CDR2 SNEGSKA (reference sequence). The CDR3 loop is CSASSKASGVQFF. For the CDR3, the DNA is TGCAGTGCCAGCTCGAAGGCGAGCGGGGTGCAGTTCTTC.

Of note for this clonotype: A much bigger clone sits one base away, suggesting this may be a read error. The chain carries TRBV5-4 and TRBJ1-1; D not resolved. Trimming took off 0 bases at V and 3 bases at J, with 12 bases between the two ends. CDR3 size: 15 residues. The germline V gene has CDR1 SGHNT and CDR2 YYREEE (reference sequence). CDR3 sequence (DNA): TGTGCCAGCAGCTTGGACAGAGGGATGGACACTGAAGCTTTCTTT. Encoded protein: CASSLDRGMDTEAFF.

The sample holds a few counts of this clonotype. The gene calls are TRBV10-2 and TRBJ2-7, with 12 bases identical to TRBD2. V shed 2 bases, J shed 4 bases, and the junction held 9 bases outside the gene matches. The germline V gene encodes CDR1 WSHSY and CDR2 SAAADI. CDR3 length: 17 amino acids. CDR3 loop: CASSESLAGGPKYEQYF. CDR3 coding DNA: TGCGCCAGCAGTGAGAGTCTAGCGGGAGGGCCTAAGTACGAGCAGTACTTC.

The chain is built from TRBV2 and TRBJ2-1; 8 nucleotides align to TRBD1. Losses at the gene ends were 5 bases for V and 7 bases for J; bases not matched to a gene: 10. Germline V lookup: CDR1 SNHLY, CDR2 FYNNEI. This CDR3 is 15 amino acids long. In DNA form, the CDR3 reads TGTGCCAGCAGTATCGGGACAGGCAACGTGAATGAGCAGTTCTTC. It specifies CASSIGTGNVNEQFF. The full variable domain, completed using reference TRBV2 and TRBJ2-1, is EPEVTQTPSHQVTQMGQEVILRCVPISNHLYFYWYRQILGQKVEFLVSFYNNEISEKSEIFDDQFSVERPDGSNFTLKIRSTKLEDSAMYFCASSIGTGNVNEQFFGPGTRLTVL.